These 2 T cell receptor beta chains came from one sample sequenced in a study of cytomegalovirus exposure and HLA in healthy donors (TCRdb year 2017). Libraries came from the immunoSEQ multiplex PCR assay. For the multiplex PCR, a mixture combining 60 forward primers for TCR Vbeta segments and 13 reverse primers for TCR Jbeta segments was used. The clones in this table, taken by TCRdb from immuneACCESS, are in-frame only. Not every clone is retained; where verified, under half of the shortfall comes from an unresolved V gene, and the cause of the rest is unknown. Present in this sample are some 150,000 clones, around 86% of which were seen just once. The top ten hold over 1% of the sample. Material for sequencing was PBMCs. The origin of the receptors is a female donor in good health and CMV-seronegative.

This clone was recorded only once. The V call is TRBV29-1, the J call TRBJ1-4; 7 positions agree with TRBD1. CDR1 is SQVTM, CDR2 ANQGSEA, per germline. This CDR3 has 16 amino acids. J gave up 8 bases and V 7 bases, and 19 bases lay outside the gene matches. CDR3 DNA: TGCAGCGCCGGGGGACAGCGCGAGAGTTTTGGGGAAAAACTGTTTTTT. Protein product: CSAGGQRESFGEKLFF. The entire variable domain, with the rest obtained from reference TRBV29-1 and TRBJ1-4, is as follows: SAVISQKPSRDICQRGTSLTIQCQVDSQVTMMFWYRQQPGQSLTLIATANQGSEATYESGFVIDKFPISRPNLTFSTLTVSNMSPEDSSIYLCSAGGQRESFGEKLFFGSGTQLSVL.

The genes are TRBV30 and TRBJ2-7; TRBD1 is a possible D gene (6 bases). CDR1 and CDR2 (germline): GTSNPN, SVGIG (reference sequence). The CDR3 consists of 15 residues. V was trimmed by 1 base and J by 4 bases, leaving 17 bases between them. CDR3 region: CAWSGQSLRGYEQYF. The CDR3 DNA reads TGTGCCTGGAGTGGCCAATCTCTTAGGGGGTACGAGCAGTACTTC.